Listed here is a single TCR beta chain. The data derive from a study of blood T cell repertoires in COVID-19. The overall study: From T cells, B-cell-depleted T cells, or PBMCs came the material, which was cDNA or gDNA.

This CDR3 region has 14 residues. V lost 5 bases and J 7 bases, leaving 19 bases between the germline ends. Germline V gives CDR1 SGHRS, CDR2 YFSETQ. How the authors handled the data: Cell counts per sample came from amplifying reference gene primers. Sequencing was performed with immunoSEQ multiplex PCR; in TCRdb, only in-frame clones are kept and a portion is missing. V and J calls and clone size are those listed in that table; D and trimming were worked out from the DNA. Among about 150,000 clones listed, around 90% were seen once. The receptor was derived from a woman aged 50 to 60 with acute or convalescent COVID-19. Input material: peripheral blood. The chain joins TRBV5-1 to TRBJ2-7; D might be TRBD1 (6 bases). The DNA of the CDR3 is TGCGCCAGCAGACCTGAACCACAGGGTTCGGAGCAGTACTTC. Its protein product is CASRPEPQGSEQYF.